These 17 T cell receptor beta chains came from one sample sequenced in a study of OX40 agonist ivuxolimab in advanced cancers. Generated by immunoSEQ multiplex PCR, the TCRdb table keeps only in-frame clones and is missing some. In the table there are some 43,000 clones, approximately 83% of which are singletons. The input for sequencing was CD4+ or CD8+ T cells sorted from blood, taken in a trial of the OX40 agonist ivuxolimab. The receptors come from an adult with an advanced solid tumor such as melanoma, head and neck, liver or kidney cancer.

V is TRBV7-9 and J is TRBJ1-1; D is uncertain. CDR3 size: 15 residues. The germline V gene encodes CDR1 SEHNR and CDR2 FQNEAQ (reference sequence). V lost 2 bases and J lost 4, with 14 bases in between. CDR3 nucleotide sequence: TGTGCCAGCAGCTTATCCGGGGAGGCGAGCACTGAAGCTTTCTTT. It yields the protein CASSLSGEASTEAFF.

This chain uses TRBV7-9 with TRBJ2-1; D is possibly TRBD2 (5 bases). The germline CDR1 and CDR2 sequences are SEHNR and FQNEAQ (reference sequence). CDR3 length equals 13 residues. Between the trimmed V and J ends, which lost 3 bases and 7 bases, there was a span of 10 bases. The DNA for the CDR3 is TGTGCCAGCAGCTTGCCTGGGAGTAATGAGCAGTTCTTC. Translating gives CASSLPGSNEQFF.

The V call is TRBV28, the J call TRBJ2-7; a possible D gene is TRBD1 (8 bases). This CDR3 has 16 amino acids. V lost 3 bases, J lost 2 bases, and 17 bases lay in between. The germline gives CDR1 MDHEN, CDR2 SYDVKM. CDR3 sequence reads: CASSFTYRGGTYEQYV. Here the CDR3 DNA reads TGTGCCAGCAGTTTCACCTACAGGGGGGGAACCTACGAGCAGTACGTC.

This sequence joins TRBV11-2 and TRBJ2-7; D possibly corresponds to TRBD1 (8 bases). Germline V gene lookup returns CDR1 SGHAT and CDR2 FQNNGV. The ends were cut back, 6 bases at V and 6 bases at J, with 15 bases in the middle. The CDR3 has 13 residues. DNA for the CDR3: TGTGCCAGCAGTTACAGGGGGGGAGGCGAGCAGTACTTC. Translated, it gives CASSYRGGGEQYF.

The V and J genes are TRBV11-2 and TRBJ2-1, with 7 bases fitting TRBD1. From germline, CDR1 is SGHAT and CDR2 FQNNGV. The junction had 1 base not matched to a gene; V was cut back by 3 bases and J by 8 bases. The CDR3 runs to 12 residues. CDR3 loop: CASSFTGDEQFF. In DNA, the CDR3 is TGTGCCAGCAGCTTCACAGGGGATGAGCAGTTCTTC.

This chain uses TRBV4-1 with TRBJ2-7; D might be TRBD1 (6 bases). Per germline, CDR1 MGHRA and CDR2 YSYEKL. The CDR3 extends over 13 amino acids. V lost 3 bases and J lost 4, with 10 bases in between. The CDR3 DNA follows: TGCGCCAGCAGCCAGGACAGCCCATACGAGCAGTACGTC. The encoded protein is CASSQDSPYEQYV.

The count of this clone is one. In nucleotides, the CDR3 is TGTGCCAGCAGTTTAGGGGGTCCACGACAGCCCCAGCATTTT. The encoded protein is CASSLGGPRQPQHF. V and J are TRBV27 and TRBJ1-5, with a possible D match to TRBD1 (5 bases). This CDR3 region has 14 residues. V lost 2 bases and J 7 bases, leaving 12 bases between the germline ends. Germline-derived CDR1 and CDR2 are MNHEY and SMNVEV (reference sequence).

The rearrangement joins TRBV4-1 to TRBJ1-2; tentative D call: TRBD1 (6 bases). Germline assignment: CDR1 MGHRA and CDR2 YSYEKL. This CDR3 has 14 amino acids. Trimming removed 2 bases from V and 3 bases from J, with 10 bases in between. CDR3: CASSQQGSDYGYTF. CDR3 nucleotide sequence: TGCGCCAGCAGCCAACAGGGGAGTGACTATGGCTACACCTTC.

This chain connects TRBV7-2 to TRBJ2-2; 7 nucleotides match TRBD2. J was trimmed by 8 bases and V by 4 bases; bases with no gene match: 4. The CDR3 covers 13 residues. Per the germline V gene, CDR1 is SGHTA and CDR2 is FQGNSA. As DNA, the CDR3 is TGTGCCAGCAGCTCATTAGCGGGTGGGGAGCTGTTTTTT. Its translation is CASSSLAGGELFF.

The chain joins TRBV6-4 to TRBJ2-1; 8 nucleotides align to TRBD2. V shed 4 bases and J 2 bases; nucleotides not matched to a gene: 1. The CDR3 sequence is 14 residues long. CDR1 and CDR2 from the germline V gene are MRHNA and SNTAGT. This CDR3 reads CASSGGGPYNEQFF. As DNA, the CDR3 is TGTGCCAGCAGTGGCGGGGGGCCCTACAATGAGCAGTTCTTC.

The chain combines TRBV20-1 with TRBJ2-1; D ambiguous. Germline V gene data show CDR1 as DFQATT and CDR2 as SNEGSKA (reference sequence). This CDR3 spans 10 amino acids. V was clipped by 6 bases and J by 7 bases, with 7 bases between them. The CDR3 bases are TGCAGTGCGAAAAAAAATGAGCAGTTCTTC. It translates to CSAKKNEQFF.

The chain recombines TRBV29-1 with TRBJ1-2; D is unclear. Germline CDR1 and CDR2: SQVTM and ANQGSEA. The V end lost 7 bases, the J end lost 10 bases, and 19 bases lay between the germline ends. The CDR3 loop spans 12 amino acids. CDR3 residues: CSDLTVGGVYTF. The CDR3 DNA reads TGCAGCGACCTGACGGTTGGTGGAGTCTACACCTTC.

The chain employs TRBV5-1 and TRBJ2-7, with D unclear. Trimming stripped 4 bases from V and 5 bases from J, with 13 bases between. This CDR3 has 13 amino acids. CDR1 is SGHRS, CDR2 YFSETQ, per germline. The CDR3: CASSVSWGNEQYV. The CDR3 DNA reads TGCGCCAGCAGCGTGAGCTGGGGAAACGAGCAGTACGTC.

The chain couples TRBV30 to TRBJ2-1; D may match TRBD1 or TRBD2 (5 bases each). V lost 0 bases to trimming and J lost 1 base, with 10 bases between them. Germline V gives CDR1 GTSNPN, CDR2 SVGIG (reference sequence). The CDR3 covers 15 residues. The CDR3 protein is CAWSVAGRSYNEQFF. The CDR3 DNA reads as TGTGCCTGGAGTGTTGCAGGGAGATCCTACAATGAGCAGTTCTTC.

The V gene is TRBV27, the J gene TRBJ2-3; D not certain. Germline CDR1 MNHEY, CDR2 SMNVEV (reference sequence). This CDR3 has 14 residues. Trimming pared 2 bases from V and 4 bases from J, leaving 10 bases between. CDR3 bases: TGTGCCAGCAGTTTAAAATATGTATCAGATACGCAGTATTTT. Amino acids: CASSLKYVSDTQYF.

The chain employs TRBV19 and TRBJ2-2; D is unclear. Germline values: CDR1 LNHDA, CDR2 SQIVND (reference sequence). V lost 3 bases and J lost 6, with 8 bases in between. This CDR3 contains 13 residues. CDR3 residues: CASSIPRPGELFF. CDR3 DNA: TGTGCCAGTAGTATTCCTCGCCCCGGGGAGCTGTTTTTT.

V gene TRBV27 combines with J gene TRBJ1-2; D not resolved. CDR3 length: 13 amino acids. The germline V gene has CDR1 MNHEY and CDR2 SMNVEV (reference sequence). With 6 bases removed from V and 1 base from J, the gap between germline ends came to 9 bases. The CDR3 sequence: CASSMTDNYGYTF. In nucleotides, the CDR3 is TGTGCCAGCAGCATGACGGATAACTATGGCTACACCTTC.